The entry below gives a single T cell receptor beta chain sequence along with its context. Its antigen is not known. Germline V gene lookup returns CDR1 MNHEY and CDR2 SVGEGT. CDR3 length: 13 amino acids. Losses at the gene ends were 7 bases for V and 7 bases for J; bases not matched to a gene: 9. These data belong to a study of blood T cells in healthy people across ages. Study results and limitations: With unsorted PBMCs, a conclusive comparison of naive versus antigen-experienced cells was not possible.

A sample-barcoded 5' primer and a J-beta primer mix were used in a second PCR of about 7 to 12 cycles. All cDNA molecules were each tagged by a template-switch adaptor with 12 random nucleotides. MiXCR, run by TCRdb on the 5' RACE reads, gives a single entry per CDR3 protein. The table shows about 680,000 distinct CDR3 sequences, with 45% to 50% occurring only once. Each sample used at least 6 million PBMCs. There were at least 6 micrograms of total RNA extracted from every sample. The TCR originated in a woman in her sixties or seventies in good health. The J gene is TRBJ2-7, the V gene TRBV6-2 or TRBV6-3; TRBD1 agrees at 8 bases. The sample was blood. CDR3 in amino acids: CASTGTGYNEQYF. CDR3 coding DNA: TGTGCCAGCACCGGGACAGGCTACAATGAGCAGTACTTC.